This T cell receptor (beta chain) comes out of a study of Ad26.COV2.S vaccination and SARS-CoV-2 variants. Study-level information: Donor was one of the participants in the Ad26.COV2.S arm of the COV1001 trial. Ad26.COV2.S, an intramuscular injection, was given once or twice 56 days apart.

The germline V gene encodes CDR1 SEHNR and CDR2 FQNEAQ (reference sequence). CDR3 length: 16 amino acids. Stated treatment: roughly 20 received Ad26.COV2.S at low or high dose, single or two shots; five or six received placebo; per-sample allocation not given. Repertoires come from day 63 after the first vaccine or placebo injection. Study findings and constraints: Reported findings describe substantial breadth in spike-specific CD8+ and CD4+ T cell responses following vaccination. TCR breadth and depth estimates may have understated total T cell responses.

In the case of this clone: Its target is not known. At one end the junction does not follow the germline gene, possibly because of a read error.

Assay used: immunoSEQ multiplex PCR; TCRdb lists only in-frame clones, some missing. The sample lists fewer than 500,000 clones; more than 80% were seen once. The rearrangement links TRBV7-9 to TRBJ2-7; D might be TRBD2 (5 bases). This material consisted of peripheral blood, taken in a trial of Ad26.COV2.S vaccine versus placebo. This sequence was found in a person between 18 and 60 years old who received the Ad26.COV2.S COVID-19 vaccine or a placebo. CDR3 in amino acids: CASSLATRGQNYEQYF. CDR3 in DNA: TGTGCCAGCAGCCTAGCCACCAGAGGGCAGAATTACGAGCAGTACTTC. The entire variable domain, with the rest obtained from reference TRBV7-9 and TRBJ2-7, is as follows: DTGVSQNPRHKITKRGQNVTFRCDPISEHNRLYWYRQTLGQGPEFLTYFQNEAQLEKSRLLSDRFSAERPKGSFSTLEIQRTEQGDSAMYLCASSLATRGQNYEQYFGPGTRLTVT.